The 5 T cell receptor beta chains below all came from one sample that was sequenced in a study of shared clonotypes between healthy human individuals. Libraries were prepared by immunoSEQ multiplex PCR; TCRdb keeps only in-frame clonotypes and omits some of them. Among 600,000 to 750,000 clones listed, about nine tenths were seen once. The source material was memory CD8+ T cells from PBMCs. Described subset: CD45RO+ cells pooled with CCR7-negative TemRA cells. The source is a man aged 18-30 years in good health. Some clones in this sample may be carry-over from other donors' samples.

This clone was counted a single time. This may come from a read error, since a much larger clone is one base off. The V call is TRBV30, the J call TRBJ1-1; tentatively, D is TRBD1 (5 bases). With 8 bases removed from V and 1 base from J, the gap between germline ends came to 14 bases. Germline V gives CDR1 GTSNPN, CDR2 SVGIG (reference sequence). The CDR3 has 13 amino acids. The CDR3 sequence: CASSQGRNTEAFF. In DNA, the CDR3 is TGTGCCAGCAGCCAGGGACGGAACACTGAAGCTTTCTTT.

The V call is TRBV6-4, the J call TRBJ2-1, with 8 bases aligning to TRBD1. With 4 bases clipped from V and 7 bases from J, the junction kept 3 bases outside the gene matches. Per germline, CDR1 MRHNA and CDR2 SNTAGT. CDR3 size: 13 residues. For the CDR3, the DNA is TGTGCCAGCAGTGCAGGGGGCGGGAATGAGCAGTTCTTC. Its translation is CASSAGGGNEQFF.

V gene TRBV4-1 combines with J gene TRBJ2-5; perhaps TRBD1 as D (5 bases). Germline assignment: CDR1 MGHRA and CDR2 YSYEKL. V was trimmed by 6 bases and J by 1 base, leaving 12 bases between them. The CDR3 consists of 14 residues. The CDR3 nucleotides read TGCGCCAGCAGTTGGGGCGGAACCCAAGAGACCCAGTACTTC. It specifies CASSWGGTQETQYF.

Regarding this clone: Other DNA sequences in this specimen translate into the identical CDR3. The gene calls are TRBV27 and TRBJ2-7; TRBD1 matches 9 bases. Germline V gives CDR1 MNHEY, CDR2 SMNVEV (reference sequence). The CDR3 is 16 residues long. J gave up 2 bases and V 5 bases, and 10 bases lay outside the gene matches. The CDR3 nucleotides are TGTGCCAGCAGTCTACTAGTCGGGACAGGGCCCTACGAGCAGTACTTC. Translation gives CASSLLVGTGPYEQYF.

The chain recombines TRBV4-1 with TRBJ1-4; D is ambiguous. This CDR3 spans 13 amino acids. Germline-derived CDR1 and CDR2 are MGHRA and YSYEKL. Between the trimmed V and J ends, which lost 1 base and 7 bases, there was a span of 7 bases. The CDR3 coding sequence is TGCGCCAGCAGCCAAGTCGAATCTGAAAAACTGTTTTTT. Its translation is CASSQVESEKLFF.